This T cell receptor (beta chain) was recovered during a study of cytomegalovirus exposure and HLA in healthy donors (dated 2017 in TCRdb). A note on the overall study: According to a later analysis, one platform produced both the 100 to 150 validation repertoires and the 700 or so repertoires of the first cohort. The aim of the study was to test whether cataloging public T cell receptors could identify signatures of past pathogen exposure. Besides the first cohort of roughly 640 subjects, a separate validation cohort made up of 90 to 150 different subjects was used. The study combined high-throughput TCR immunosequencing, statistical association of individual TCRs with disease status, and machine learning to predict cytomegalovirus infection status.

As for this clone: Its antigen is unknown. The sample holds no much larger clone one base away, and base qualities are not on file.

The germline V gene supplies CDR1 SGHAT and CDR2 FQNNGV. V ends up 4 bases short and J 6 bases short, with an unmatched junction base count of 17. There are 17 amino acids in the CDR3, from cysteine to phenylalanine inclusive. Only the CDR3 DNA is retained, 51 bases long and in frame from the first base. Paper-wide results and their limitations: A later analysis found that TCRs clustered in the first cohort also tended to co-occur in the 95 to 150 validation repertoires, with 90% to 95% of cluster scores above 0. The authors suggested that the approach could potentially be generalized to other disease states and immunological phenotypes. A later analysis had no HLA typing for the validation cohort, so co-occurrence there was scored across all 110 or so repertoires. A few of the identified cytomegalovirus-associated TCR beta chains were confirmed in vitro to be specific for cytomegalovirus antigens. The classifier was reported to diagnose cytomegalovirus status with high specificity and sensitivity in both the original cohort and the validation cohort. Most TCR sequences were seen in very few donors, while some public TCRs were found in many individuals. A total of roughly 160 TCR beta chains were listed by the study as associated with cytomegalovirus.

The donors belonged to the validation cohort of over a hundred subjects, which was separate from the approximately 700-subject first cohort. Library generation was performed with the immunoSEQ multiplex PCR assay. In the original analysis: To diagnose cytomegalovirus status from the catalog of TCR beta chain sequences, a statistical classification framework was built. The clones in this table, taken by TCRdb from immuneACCESS, are in-frame only. Not every clone is retained; where verified, under half of the shortfall comes from an unresolved V gene, and the cause of the rest is unknown. That table furnishes V, J and clone size, whereas the DNA furnished D and trimming. Across this sample there are 250,000 to 400,000 clones, with roughly 90% seen only once. Jointly, the top ten make up roughly 0.96% of the sample.

This clonotype originated in a man aged 25-40 years in good health and CMV-seronegative. Here the chain combines TRBV11-2 and TRBJ1-2, and TRBD1 aligns with 7 junction nucleotides. The sample taken for sequencing was PBMCs. The nucleotide sequence is given as TGTGCCAGCAGCTCGCTCACAGGGGTAAGCGTGGTGGATGGCTACACCTTC. Its protein reads: CASSSLTGVSVVDGYTF.